A single sample gave rise to the 17 T cell receptor beta chains below, sequenced in a study of blood T cells in healthy people across ages. Alongside a J-beta primer mix, a sample-barcoded 5' primer served in a second PCR lasting about 6 to 12 cycles. Each CDR3 protein is one row after TCRdb ran MiXCR on the 5' RACE reads. The profile shows about 1.6 million distinct CDR3 sequences, 30% to 35% of them singletons. The source material was blood. These receptors all stem from a woman in her twenties or thirties in good health.

This clonotype showed up just a few times. This rearrangement joins TRBV5-1 to TRBJ2-6; 9 bases line up with TRBD2. Germline V gene lookup returns CDR1 SGHRS and CDR2 YFSETQ. The CDR3 extends over 21 amino acids. The V and J ends lost 0 bases and 0 bases, in that order; junction bases with no gene match: 13. The CDR3 DNA reads as TGCGCCAGCAGCTTGGGCGCGGCTAGCGGGATATCTATCTCTGGGGCCAACGTCCTGACTTTC. Its protein product is CASSLGAASGISISGANVLTF.

There are many counts of this clonotype. A read error may produce the germline difference seen at one junction end. The rearrangement joins TRBV7-2 to TRBJ2-1, with D possibly TRBD2 on 5 matching bases. The CDR3 contains 16 residues. Germline V gene sequence: CDR1 SGHTA, CDR2 FQGNSA. The CDR3 region has the DNA TGTGCCAGCAGCCCGGACTCCTTGAGCTCCTACAATGCGCAGTTCTTC. Its translation: CASSPDSLSSYNAQFF. The whole variable domain, remainder taken from reference TRBV7-2 and TRBJ2-1, is GAGVSQSPSNKVTEKGKDVELRCDPISGHTALYWYRQSLGQGLEFLIYFQGNSAPDKSGLPSDRFSAERTGGSVSTLTIQRTQQEDSAVYLCASSPDSLSSYNAQFFGPGTRLTVL.

On this clonotype itself: This may come from a read error, since a much larger clone is one base off. This rearrangement joins TRBV11-1 to TRBJ2-1; D gene uncertain. Germline V gene sequence: CDR1 SGHAT, CDR2 FQDESV (reference sequence). The CDR3 consists of 16 residues. CDR3 loop: CASNLRKARFSNEQFF. DNA for the CDR3: TGTGCCAGCAACTTACGAAAAGCCAGATTCTCCAATGAGCAGTTCTTC.

J is TRBJ1-2 and V is TRBV19; D uncertain. Germline CDR1 reads LNHDA; CDR2 reads SQIVND (reference sequence). CDR3 length: 13 residues. V dropped 3 bases and J dropped 4 bases, with 9 bases sitting between them. CDR3 sequence: CASSIARVYGYTF. CDR3 DNA: TGTGCCAGTAGTATCGCCCGTGTCTATGGCTACACCTTC. Combining the CDR3 with reference TRBV19 and TRBJ1-2 gives the whole variable domain DGGITQSPKYLFRKEGQNVTLSCEQNLNHDAMYWYRQDPGQGLRLIYYSQIVNDFQKGDIAEGYSVSREKKESFPLTVTSAQKNPTAFYLCASSIARVYGYTFGSGTRLTVV.

Details on this clonotype: A read error is possible here, since a much larger clone lies one base away. The chain employs TRBV10-3 and TRBJ2-7; D gene ambiguous. In germline, CDR1 is ENHRY, CDR2 SYGVKD. This CDR3 comprises 14 residues. V dropped 4 bases and J dropped 0 bases, with 10 bases sitting between them. The CDR3 loop is CAISAGPPSYEQYF. The CDR3 DNA reads as TGTGCCATCAGTGCTGGGCCTCCCTCCTACGAGCAGTACTTC.

This clonotype has a count of ten or more. The chain couples TRBV10-3 to TRBJ2-7; TRBD2 is a possible D gene (7 bases). The V gene's germline CDR1 is ENHRY and CDR2 SYGVKD. Trimming took off 6 bases at V and 7 bases at J, with 16 bases between the two ends. The CDR3 runs to 13 residues. In nucleotides, the CDR3 is TGTGCCATCAGCGGGGGGCCTTTCGAAGAGCAGTACTTC. Translated, it gives CAISGGPFEEQYF.

This sequence joins TRBV7-2 and TRBJ1-5; D gene uncertain. With 4 bases removed from V and 9 bases from J, the gap between germline ends came to 13 bases. CDR1 and CDR2 (germline): SGHTA, FQGNSA. CDR3 size: 13 residues. The CDR3 region has the DNA TGTGCCAGCAGCTCTGGGCAGGATCGGCCCCAGCATTTT. This translates into CASSSGQDRPQHF. Supplemented by reference TRBV7-2 and TRBJ1-5, the full variable domain reads GAGVSQSPSNKVTEKGKDVELRCDPISGHTALYWYRQSLGQGLEFLIYFQGNSAPDKSGLPSDRFSAERTGGSVSTLTIQRTQQEDSAVYLCASSSGQDRPQHFGDGTRLSIL.

This chain connects TRBV20-1 to TRBJ2-1, with D perhaps TRBD2 (5 bases). Trimming removed 6 bases at V and 4 bases at J, with 10 bases between. From germline, CDR1 is DFQATT and CDR2 SNEGSKA (reference sequence). This CDR3 contains 12 residues. In DNA, the CDR3 is TGCAGTGCGGGGAGTGAGTACAATGAGCAGTTCTTC. Its protein is CSAGSEYNEQFF.

The sample holds a few counts of this clonotype. The chain carries TRBV27 and TRBJ2-5; 13 bases fit TRBD2. The germline V gene encodes CDR1 MNHEY and CDR2 SMNVEV (reference sequence). V shed 5 bases and J 2 bases; nucleotides not matched to a gene: 8. The CDR3 extends over 17 amino acids. The CDR3 reads CASSPNGTSGNQETQYF. The CDR3 coding sequence is TGTGCCAGCAGTCCAAACGGGACTAGCGGGAATCAAGAGACCCAGTACTTC.

This clonotype was seen a handful of times. The V call is TRBV28, the J call TRBJ2-1; 9 positions match TRBD2. V shed 6 bases and J 5 bases; nucleotides not matched to a gene: 11. CDR1 and CDR2 from the germline V gene are MDHEN and SYDVKM. The CDR3 runs 16 residues. The CDR3 reads CASSSLRSSGNNEQFF. The CDR3 DNA reads as TGTGCCAGCAGCAGTTTACGGTCTAGCGGGAACAATGAGCAGTTCTTC.

The rearrangement joins TRBV3-1 to TRBJ1-1; weak D call: TRBD1 (5 bases). V was cut by 2 bases and J by 1 base, with 8 bases left in between. CDR3 length: 14 amino acids. Looked up from germline, CDR1 is LGHDT and CDR2 is YNNKEL (reference sequence). This CDR3 is CASSQRGENTEAFF. CDR3 nucleotides: TGTGCCAGCAGCCAACGGGGCGAGAACACTGAAGCTTTCTTT.

J is TRBJ2-7 and V is TRBV5-5; D possibly corresponds to TRBD1 (6 bases). CDR1 is SGHKS and CDR2 is YYEKEE in the germline V gene (reference sequence). The CDR3 length is 13 residues. The germline V and J ends were trimmed by 5 bases and 3 bases, with 12 bases remaining between them. For the CDR3, the DNA is TGTGCCAGCAGAGCGACAGGATACTACGAGCAGTACTTC. It specifies CASRATGYYEQYF.

The chain employs TRBV30 and TRBJ1-4; D unresolved. CDR3 length equals 14 residues. V lost 0 bases and J 1 base, leaving 6 bases between the germline ends. Germline CDR1 is GTSNPN and CDR2 is SVGIG (reference sequence). CDR3: CAWSVGLTNEKLFF. CDR3 bases: TGTGCCTGGAGTGTTGGACTAACTAATGAAAAACTGTTTTTT.

This clonotype was seen ten or more times. The DNA for the CDR3 is TGTGCCAGCAGTTTGGGTGCCATCTACGAGCAGTACTTC. It specifies CASSLGAIYEQYF. The rearrangement joins TRBV27 to TRBJ2-7; D not certain. The CDR3 extends over 13 amino acids. Trimming left V 3 bases short and J 3 bases short, with 9 bases between. Germline values: CDR1 MNHEY, CDR2 SMNVEV (reference sequence).

The chain has TRBV4-1 and TRBJ1-4; possibly TRBD1 for D (5 bases). Germline lookup yields CDR1 MGHRA and CDR2 YSYEKL. CDR3 size: 14 residues. V was shortened by 1 base and J by 8 bases, with 11 bases between the two germline ends. CDR3 protein: CASSQVGEWEKLFF. The CDR3 bases are TGCGCCAGCAGCCAAGTGGGGGAGTGGGAAAAACTGTTTTTT.

This clonotype has more than one count but fewer than ten. The chain employs TRBV27 and TRBJ2-7; the match to TRBD1 covers 7 bases. This CDR3 spans 17 amino acids. Trimming removed 6 bases from V and 0 bases from J; junction bases left unmatched: 14. CDR1 and CDR2 from the germline V gene are MNHEY and SMNVEV (reference sequence). CDR3 residues: CASSRPEGARSSYEQYF. CDR3 coding DNA: TGTGCCAGCAGCCGGCCTGAGGGGGCGCGGAGCTCCTACGAGCAGTACTTC.

The chain employs TRBV21-1 and TRBJ2-1; the table gives TRBD1 as D, unverified against the DNA. TRBV21-1 is an annotated pseudogene. The CDR3 totals 15 residues. The CDR3 sequence is CASTPLGRPAGEQFF. In DNA form, the CDR3 reads TGTGCCAGCACTCCCCTCGGGCGGCCCGCGGGTGAGCAGTTCTTC.